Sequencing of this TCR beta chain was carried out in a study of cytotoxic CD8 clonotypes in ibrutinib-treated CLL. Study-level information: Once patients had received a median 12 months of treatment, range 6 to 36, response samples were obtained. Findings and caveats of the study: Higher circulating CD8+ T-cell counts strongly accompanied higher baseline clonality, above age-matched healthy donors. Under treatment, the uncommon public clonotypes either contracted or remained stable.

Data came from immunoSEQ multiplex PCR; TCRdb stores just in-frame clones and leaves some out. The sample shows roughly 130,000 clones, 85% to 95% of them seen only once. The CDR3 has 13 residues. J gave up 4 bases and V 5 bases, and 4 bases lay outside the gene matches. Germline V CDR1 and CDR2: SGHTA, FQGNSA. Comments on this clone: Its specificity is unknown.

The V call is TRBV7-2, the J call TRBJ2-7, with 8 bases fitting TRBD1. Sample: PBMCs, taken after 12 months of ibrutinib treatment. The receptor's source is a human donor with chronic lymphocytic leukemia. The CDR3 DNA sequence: TGTGCCAGCAGCATCGGACAGGGTTACGAGCAGTACTTC. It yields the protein CASSIGQGYEQYF.